These 12 T cell receptor beta chains were sequenced from one sample in a study of vaccination and CD4 T cells after COVID-19. Their antigens remain unidentified. Sample treatment: roughly 10-day PBMC culture with coronavirus spike peptide pools or control peptides (ViraFEST assay). An Oncomine TCR Beta short-read assay was used to sequence the DNA from cultured CD4+ T cells. A single record per CDR3 protein comes from TCRdb applying MiXCR to the PCR reads. The sample includes 12,000 or so distinct CDR3 sequences, around 60% of them seen just once. Sequencing used CD4+ T cells from blood, cultured in vitro. These TCRs come from a human donor who had recovered from COVID-19.

This clonotype was detected a few times. V usage is TRBV6-5 and J usage is TRBJ1-2; 10 nucleotides match TRBD1. Trimming at V came to 0 bases and at J to 6 bases, leaving 4 bases not matched to a gene. Germline CDR1 is MNHEY and CDR2 is SVGAGI. CDR3 length: 15 residues. CDR3 loop: CASSYSDRGSDGYTF. The CDR3 DNA sequence: TGTGCCAGCAGTTACTCGGACAGGGGGAGTGATGGCTACACCTTC.

The genes are TRBV4-2 and TRBJ2-5; either TRBD1 or TRBD2 may fit D (5 bases each). CDR1 and CDR2 from the germline V gene are LGHNA and YNFKEQ. Trimming left V 4 bases short and J 5 bases short, with 14 bases between. The CDR3 consists of 14 residues. CDR3 sequence: CASSPQGGGETQYF. For the CDR3, the DNA is TGTGCCAGCAGCCCCCAGGGTGGAGGTGAGACCCAGTACTTC.

The chain uses TRBV14 and TRBJ1-1; a weak D match, TRBD1 (6 bases). CDR1 and CDR2 from the germline V gene are SGHDN and FVKESK. The CDR3 is 19 amino acids. Between the trimmed V and J ends, which lost 6 bases and 0 bases, there was a span of 26 bases. The CDR3 reads CASSPGVGVMGRMNTEAFF. In nucleotides, the CDR3 is TGTGCCAGCAGTCCAGGGGTAGGGGTAATGGGTAGAATGAACACTGAAGCTTTCTTT.

The V and J genes are TRBV4-3 and TRBJ2-7; 8 positions agree with TRBD2. There are 17 residues in the CDR3. Germline-derived CDR1 and CDR2 are LGHNA and YSLEER. V shed 3 bases and J 1 base; nucleotides not matched to a gene: 11. In DNA, the CDR3 is TGCGCCAGCAGCCAGTCGCTAATAGCGGGACTATCCTACGAGCAGTACTTC. Translating it yields CASSQSLIAGLSYEQYF.

The gene calls are TRBV5-1 and TRBJ2-3; 7 bases fit TRBD2. Looked up from germline, CDR1 is SGHRS and CDR2 is YFSETQ. V shed 4 bases and J 5 bases; nucleotides not matched to a gene: 7. The CDR3 is 14 amino acids. DNA of the CDR3: TGCGCCAGCAGCATAAGCGGGGCGGGAGATACGCAGTATTTT. Protein: CASSISGAGDTQYF.

This clonotype was seen only a few times. CDR3 protein: CASSRARNEKLFF. As DNA, the CDR3 is TGTGCCAGCAGCCGCGCCCGTAATGAAAAACTGTTTTTT. This chain uses TRBV7-2 with TRBJ1-4; D is uncertain. Between the trimmed V and J ends, which lost 5 bases and 4 bases, there was a span of 8 bases. Germline V gives CDR1 SGHTA, CDR2 FQGNSA. The CDR3 covers 13 residues.

The gene calls are TRBV28 and TRBJ1-5; TRBD1 aligns across 10 bases. Germline-derived CDR1 and CDR2 are MDHEN and SYDVKM. The CDR3 consists of 16 residues. The V gene end was trimmed by 5 bases and the J gene end by 5 bases; junction bases not matched to a gene: 9. CDR3 sequence reads: CASSAGDRGPDQPQHF. CDR3 nucleotide sequence: TGTGCCAGCAGTGCCGGGGACAGGGGCCCTGATCAGCCCCAGCATTTT.

The rearrangement uses TRBV2 and TRBJ2-2; 10 nucleotides align to TRBD2. Trimming cost V 6 bases and J 0 bases; bases outside gene matches: 7. The CDR3 runs to 17 residues. The germline V gene encodes CDR1 SNHLY and CDR2 FYNNEI. CDR3 sequence (DNA): TGTGCCAGCAGAGGGCTAGCGGGAGAGGCGAACACCGGGGAGCTGTTTTTT. This codes for CASRGLAGEANTGELFF.

The chain employs TRBV11-1 and TRBJ2-7, with TRBD2 as a possible D gene (6 bases). The germline gives CDR1 SGHAT, CDR2 FQDESV (reference sequence). The CDR3 sequence is 14 residues long. Trimming shortened V by 1 base and J by 4 bases, and 11 bases separated the two germline ends. CDR3 in DNA: TGTGCCAGCAGCTTAGGGGGGGAAGGTTACGAGCAGTACTTC. Its translation: CASSLGGEGYEQYF.

The chain couples TRBV6-5 to TRBJ1-3; unclear D gene. Germline V gene lookup returns CDR1 MNHEY and CDR2 SVGAGI. The CDR3 extends over 15 amino acids. Trimming pared 2 bases from V and 2 bases from J, leaving 10 bases between. Written as DNA, the CDR3 is TGTGCCAGCAGTTACACCCCCGGGACTGGAAACACCATATATTTT. This encodes CASSYTPGTGNTIYF.

This clonotype was recorded a few times. CDR3: CASRERPDSPNSPLHF. CDR3 nucleotides: TGTGCCAGCAGAGAACGACCGGACAGCCCAAATTCACCCCTCCACTTT. The rearrangement links TRBV6-1 to TRBJ1-6, with D possibly matching TRBD1 (6 bases). V was shortened by 6 bases and J by 7 bases, with 19 bases between the two germline ends. Germline V gives CDR1 MNHNS, CDR2 SASEGT. The CDR3 consists of 16 residues.

V and J are TRBV6-1 and TRBJ1-5; D remains unclear. V lost 4 bases to trimming and J lost 2 bases, with 9 bases between them. The length of the CDR3 is 14 residues. Germline CDR1 and CDR2: MNHNS and SASEGT. The CDR3 region is CASSAGEGNQPQHF. CDR3 in DNA: TGTGCCAGCAGTGCGGGTGAGGGCAATCAGCCCCAGCATTTT.